This T cell receptor beta chain was found in a study of blood T cell repertoires in COVID-19. Overall study: Acute and convalescent COVID-19 samples came from the United States, Italy and Spain. PBMCs, B-cell-depleted T cells, or T cells were the source of the cDNA or gDNA that made up the material.

Trimming took 5 bases from V and 8 from J; bases not matched to a gene: 8. The V gene's germline CDR1 is SEHNR and CDR2 FQNEAQ (reference sequence). The CDR3 is 14 residues long. As originally analysed: It was from reference gene primer amplification that nucleated cell counts were estimated. The protocol was immunoSEQ multiplex PCR, while the TCRdb copy is restricted to in-frame clones and leaves out a portion. That table furnishes V, J and clone size, whereas the DNA furnished D and trimming. Of about 190,000 clones listed, about 86% are singletons. This chain uses TRBV7-9 with TRBJ1-3; 8 nucleotides match TRBD1. The sequence came from a man in his fifties or sixties with active or convalescent COVID-19. Sequenced sample: peripheral blood. DNA for the CDR3: TGTGCCAGCAGCCCGCAGGGGGCGAAGGACACCATATATTTT. This translates into CASSPQGAKDTIYF.